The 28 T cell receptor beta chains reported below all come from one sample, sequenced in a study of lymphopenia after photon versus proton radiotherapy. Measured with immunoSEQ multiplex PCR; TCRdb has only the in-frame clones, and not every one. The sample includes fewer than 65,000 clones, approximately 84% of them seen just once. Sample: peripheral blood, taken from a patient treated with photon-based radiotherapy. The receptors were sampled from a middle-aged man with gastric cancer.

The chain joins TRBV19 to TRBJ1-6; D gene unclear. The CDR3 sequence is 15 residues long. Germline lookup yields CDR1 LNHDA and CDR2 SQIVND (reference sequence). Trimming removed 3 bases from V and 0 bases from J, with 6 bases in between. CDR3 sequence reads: CASSMVPSYNSPLHF. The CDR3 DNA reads TGTGCCAGTAGTATGGTCCCCTCCTATAATTCACCCCTCCACTTT.

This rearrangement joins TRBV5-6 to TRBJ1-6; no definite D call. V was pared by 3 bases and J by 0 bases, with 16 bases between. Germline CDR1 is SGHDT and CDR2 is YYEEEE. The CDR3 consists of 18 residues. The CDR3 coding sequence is TGTGCCAGCAGCTCCATCCCTGGGCGGAGCTCCTATAATTCACCCCTCCACTTT. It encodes CASSSIPGRSSYNSPLHF.

The CDR3 reads CASSPPGGATEAFF. In DNA, the CDR3 is TGTGCCAGCTCACCTCCCGGGGGAGCGACTGAAGCTTTCTTT. The rearrangement uses TRBV18 and TRBJ1-1; tentatively, D is TRBD1 (5 bases). Trimming stripped 3 bases from V and 5 bases from J, with 13 bases between. CDR3 length: 14 residues. Germline V CDR1 and CDR2: KGHSH, LQKENI.

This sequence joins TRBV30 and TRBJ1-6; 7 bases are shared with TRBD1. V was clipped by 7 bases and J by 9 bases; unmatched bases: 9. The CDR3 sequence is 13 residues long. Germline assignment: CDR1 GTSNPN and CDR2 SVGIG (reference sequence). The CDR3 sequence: CASKGQVVSPLHF. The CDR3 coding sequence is TGTGCCTCCAAAGGACAGGTCGTTTCACCCCTCCACTTT.

CDR3 loop: CASSELAGGPPGELFF. The CDR3 region has the DNA TGTGCCAGCAGTGAACTAGCGGGGGGCCCCCCCGGGGAGCTGTTTTTT. The rearrangement uses TRBV2 and TRBJ2-2, with 11 bases lining up with TRBD2. Germline V gene lookup returns CDR1 SNHLY and CDR2 FYNNEI. The V segment lost 2 bases and the J segment 6 bases; nucleotides outside the gene matches: 5. CDR3 length equals 16 residues. The full variable domain, in which reference TRBV2 and TRBJ2-2 provide the parts outside the CDR3, is EPEVTQTPSHQVTQMGQEVILRCVPISNHLYFYWYRQILGQKVEFLVSFYNNEISEKSEIFDDQFSVERPDGSNFTLKIRSTKLEDSAMYFCASSELAGGPPGELFFGEGSRLTVL.

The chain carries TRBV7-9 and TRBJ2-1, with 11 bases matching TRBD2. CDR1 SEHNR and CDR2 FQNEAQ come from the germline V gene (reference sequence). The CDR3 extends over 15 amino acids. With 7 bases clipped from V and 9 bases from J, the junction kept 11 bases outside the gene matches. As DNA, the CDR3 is TGTGCCAGCAACCCCGGGACTAGCGGTTCAGTTGAGCAGTTCTTC. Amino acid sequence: CASNPGTSGSVEQFF.

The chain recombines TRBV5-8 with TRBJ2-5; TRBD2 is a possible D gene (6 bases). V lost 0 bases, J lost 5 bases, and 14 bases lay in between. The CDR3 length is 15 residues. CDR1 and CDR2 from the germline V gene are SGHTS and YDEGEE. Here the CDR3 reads CASSLAGLAPETQYF. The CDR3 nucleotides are TGTGCCAGCAGCTTGGCGGGCCTAGCGCCGGAGACCCAGTACTTC.

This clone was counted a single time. CDR3 protein: CASSPGGAVWDTEAFF. Written as DNA, the CDR3 is TGTGCCAGCAGTCCAGGGGGCGCGGTGTGGGACACTGAAGCTTTCTTT. The chain has TRBV13 and TRBJ1-1; 8 bases are a match to TRBD1. V lost 6 bases to trimming and J lost 3 bases; unmatched junction nucleotides: 12. The germline CDR1 and CDR2 sequences are PRHDT and FYEKMQ (reference sequence). The CDR3 covers 16 residues. The variable domain in full, completed from reference TRBV13 and TRBJ1-1, reads AAGVIQSPRHLIKEKRETATLKCYPIPRHDTVYWYQQGPGQDPQFLISFYEKMQSDKGSIPDRFSAQQFSDYHSELNMSSLELGDSALYFCASSPGGAVWDTEAFFGQGTRLTVV.

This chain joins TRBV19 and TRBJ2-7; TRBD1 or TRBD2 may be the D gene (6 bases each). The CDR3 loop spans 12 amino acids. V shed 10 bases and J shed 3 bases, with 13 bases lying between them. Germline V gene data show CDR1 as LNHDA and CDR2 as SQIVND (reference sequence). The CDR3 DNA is TGTGCCACCCGGGGGCAATTCTACGAGCAGTACTTC. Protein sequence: CATRGQFYEQYF.

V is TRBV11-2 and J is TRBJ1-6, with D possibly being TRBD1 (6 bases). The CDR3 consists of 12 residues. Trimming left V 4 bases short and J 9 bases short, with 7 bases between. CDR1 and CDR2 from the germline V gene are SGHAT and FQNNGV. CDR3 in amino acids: CASSSGVSPLHF. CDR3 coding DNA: TGTGCCAGCAGCTCAGGGGTTTCACCCCTCCACTTT.

CDR3 nucleotides: TGTGCCAGCAGCCCCATAGCGGGACCGTATGGAAACACCATATATTTT. Translated: CASSPIAGPYGNTIYF. The rearrangement joins TRBV7-9 to TRBJ1-3, with TRBD1 as a possible D gene (5 bases). The CDR3 length is 16 residues. The germline V and J ends were trimmed by 5 bases and 3 bases, with 17 bases remaining between them. Germline CDR1 is SEHNR and CDR2 is FQNEAQ (reference sequence). The full variable domain, its missing parts supplied by reference TRBV7-9 and TRBJ1-3, is DTGVSQNPRHKITKRGQNVTFRCDPISEHNRLYWYRQTLGQGPEFLTYFQNEAQLEKSRLLSDRFSAERPKGSFSTLEIQRTEQGDSAMYLCASSPIAGPYGNTIYFGEGSWLTVV.

DNA for the CDR3: TGTGCCAGCAGCTTAGGTAACCGGGACCCGCAGTACTTC. Protein: CASSLGNRDPQYF. This rearrangement joins TRBV7-9 to TRBJ2-7, with D perhaps being TRBD1 or TRBD2 (5 bases each). CDR3 length: 13 residues. Looked up from germline, CDR1 is SEHNR and CDR2 is FQNEAQ (reference sequence). Between the trimmed V and J ends, which lost 1 base and 9 bases, there was a span of 13 bases. The complete variable domain, with remaining parts taken from reference TRBV7-9 and TRBJ2-7, reads DTGVSQNPRHKITKRGQNVTFRCDPISEHNRLYWYRQTLGQGPEFLTYFQNEAQLEKSRLLSDRFSAERPKGSFSTLEIQRTEQGDSAMYLCASSLGNRDPQYFGPGTRLTVT.

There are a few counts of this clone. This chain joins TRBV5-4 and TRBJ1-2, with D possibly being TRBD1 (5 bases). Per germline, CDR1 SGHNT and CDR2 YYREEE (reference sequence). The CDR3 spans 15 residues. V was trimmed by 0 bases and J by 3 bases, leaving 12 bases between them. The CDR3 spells CASSLVARAHYGYTF. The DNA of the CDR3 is TGTGCCAGCAGCTTGGTTGCCAGGGCCCACTATGGCTACACCTTC.

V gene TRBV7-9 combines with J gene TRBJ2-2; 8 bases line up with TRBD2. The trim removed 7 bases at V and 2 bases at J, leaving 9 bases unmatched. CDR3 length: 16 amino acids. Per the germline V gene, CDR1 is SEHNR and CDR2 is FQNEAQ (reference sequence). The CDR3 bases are TGTGCCAGCATGCGGGGGGCCACCTTAAACACCGGGGAGCTGTTTTTT. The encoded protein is CASMRGATLNTGELFF.

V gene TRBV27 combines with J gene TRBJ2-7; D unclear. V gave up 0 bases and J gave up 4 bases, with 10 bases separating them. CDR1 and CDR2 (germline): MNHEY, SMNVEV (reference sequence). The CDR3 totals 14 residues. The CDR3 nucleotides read TGTGCCAGCAGTTTATCCCCAGGAACATACGAGCAGTACTTC. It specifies CASSLSPGTYEQYF.

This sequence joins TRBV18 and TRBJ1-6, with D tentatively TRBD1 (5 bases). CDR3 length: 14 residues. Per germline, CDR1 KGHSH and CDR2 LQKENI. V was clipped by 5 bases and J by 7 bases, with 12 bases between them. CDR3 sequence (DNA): TGTGCCAGCTCAAGAGAGGGGATCAATTCACCCCTCCACTTT. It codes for CASSREGINSPLHF.

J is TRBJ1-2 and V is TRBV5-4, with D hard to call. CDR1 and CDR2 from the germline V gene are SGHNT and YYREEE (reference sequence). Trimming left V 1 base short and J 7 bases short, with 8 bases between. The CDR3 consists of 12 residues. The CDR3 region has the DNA TGTGCCAGCAGCTTGTTAGAGGCTGGCTACACCTTC. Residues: CASSLLEAGYTF.

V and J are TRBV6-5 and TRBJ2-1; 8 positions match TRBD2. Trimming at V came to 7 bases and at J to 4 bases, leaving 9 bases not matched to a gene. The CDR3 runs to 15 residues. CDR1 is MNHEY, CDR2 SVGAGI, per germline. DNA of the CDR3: TGTGCCAGCACCCGGACTAGCCGGGGATACAATGAGCAGTTCTTC. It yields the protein CASTRTSRGYNEQFF.

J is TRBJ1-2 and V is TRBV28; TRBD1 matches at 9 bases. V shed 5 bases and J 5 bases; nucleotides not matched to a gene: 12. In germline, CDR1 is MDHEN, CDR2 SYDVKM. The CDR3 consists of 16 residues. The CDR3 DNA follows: TGTGCCAGCAGTCCCGGGACAGGGAGTTTTTGGTATGGCTACACCTTC. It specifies CASSPGTGSFWYGYTF.

The chain's CDR3 is CASSLLRVAGNTIYF. The CDR3, as DNA: TGTGCCAGCAGCTTGTTGCGGGTGGCTGGAAACACCATATATTTT. This sequence joins TRBV5-6 and TRBJ1-3; no firm D call. This CDR3 region has 15 residues. Trimming shortened V by 1 base and J by 2 bases, and 10 bases separated the two germline ends. The germline gives CDR1 SGHDT, CDR2 YYEEEE. The whole variable domain, remainder taken from reference TRBV5-6 and TRBJ1-3, is DAGVTQSPTHLIKTRGQQVTLRCSPKSGHDTVSWYQQALGQGPQFIFQYYEEEERQRGNFPDRFSGHQFPNYSSELNVNALLLGDSALYLCASSLLRVAGNTIYFGEGSWLTVV.

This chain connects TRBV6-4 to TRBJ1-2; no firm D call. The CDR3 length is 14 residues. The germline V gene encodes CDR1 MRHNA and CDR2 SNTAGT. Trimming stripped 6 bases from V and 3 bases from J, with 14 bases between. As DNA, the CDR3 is TGTGCCAGCAGGTACCACGGGGTATACTATGGCTACACCTTC. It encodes CASRYHGVYYGYTF.

Written as DNA, the CDR3 is TGCGCCAGCAGCGGAGGGACAGGGGGCAATGGCTACACCTTC. Its protein product is CASSGGTGGNGYTF. J is TRBJ1-2 and V is TRBV5-1, with 12 positions matching TRBD1. This CDR3 spans 14 amino acids. Germline V CDR1 and CDR2: SGHRS, YFSETQ. V was pared by 4 bases and J by 6 bases, with 4 bases of the junction left unmatched.

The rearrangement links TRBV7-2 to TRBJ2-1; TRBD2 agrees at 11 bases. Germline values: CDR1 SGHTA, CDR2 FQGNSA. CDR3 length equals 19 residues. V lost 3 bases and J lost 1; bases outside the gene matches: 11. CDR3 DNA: TGTGCCAGCAGCTTTCCAGGGGTGACTAGCGGGGTTTCCTACAATGAGCAGTTCTTC. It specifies CASSFPGVTSGVSYNEQFF.

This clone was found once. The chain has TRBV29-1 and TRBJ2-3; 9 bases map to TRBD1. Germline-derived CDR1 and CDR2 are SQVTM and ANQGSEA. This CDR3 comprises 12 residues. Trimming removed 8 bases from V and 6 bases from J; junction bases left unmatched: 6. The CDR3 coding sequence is TGCAGCACCAACAGGGGGCCCGATACGCAGTATTTT. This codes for CSTNRGPDTQYF.

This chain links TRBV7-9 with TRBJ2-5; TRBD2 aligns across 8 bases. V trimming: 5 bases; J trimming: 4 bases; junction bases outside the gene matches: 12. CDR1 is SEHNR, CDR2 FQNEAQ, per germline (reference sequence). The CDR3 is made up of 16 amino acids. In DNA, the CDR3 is TGTGCCAGCAGCCCCGGGACTAGTCGGGGTAGAGAGACCCAGTACTTC. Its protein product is CASSPGTSRGRETQYF.

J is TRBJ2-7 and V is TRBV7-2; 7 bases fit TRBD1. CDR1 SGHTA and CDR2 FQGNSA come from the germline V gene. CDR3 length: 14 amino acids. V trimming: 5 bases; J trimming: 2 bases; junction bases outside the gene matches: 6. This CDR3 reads CASSPTGSPYEQYF. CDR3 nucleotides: TGTGCCAGCAGCCCGACAGGGAGTCCCTACGAGCAGTACTTC.

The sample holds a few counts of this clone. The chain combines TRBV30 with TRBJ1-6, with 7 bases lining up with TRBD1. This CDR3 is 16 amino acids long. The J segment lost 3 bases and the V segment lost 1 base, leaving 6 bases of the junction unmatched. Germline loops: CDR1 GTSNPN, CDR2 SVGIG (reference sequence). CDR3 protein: CAWSGVGGIYNSPLHF. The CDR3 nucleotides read TGTGCCTGGAGTGGGGTAGGGGGCATCTATAATTCACCCCTCCACTTT. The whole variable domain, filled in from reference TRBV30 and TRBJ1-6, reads SQTIHQWPATLVQPVGSPLSLECTVEGTSNPNLYWYRQAAGRGLQLLFYSVGIGQISSEVPQNLSASRPQDRQFILSSKKLLLSDSGFYLCAWSGVGGIYNSPLHFGNGTRLTVT.

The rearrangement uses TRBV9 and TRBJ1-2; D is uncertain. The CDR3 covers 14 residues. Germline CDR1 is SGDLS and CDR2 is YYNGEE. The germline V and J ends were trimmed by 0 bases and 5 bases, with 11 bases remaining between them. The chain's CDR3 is CASSVGPDLYGYTF. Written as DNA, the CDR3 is TGTGCCAGCAGCGTAGGACCGGATCTATATGGCTACACCTTC.